The 22 T cell receptor beta chains below come from one sample, sequenced in a study of T cells in women clearing cervical HPV infection. Generated by immunoSEQ multiplex PCR, the TCRdb table keeps only in-frame clones and is missing some. Its table lists about 39,000 clones. The sequencing input was blood buffy coat. These receptors were taken from a woman between 18 and 69 years old with a cervical HPV16 infection that either progressed to CIN3+ or cleared (not recorded which).

Concerning this clone itself: The CDR3 end is not reached by the read, which stops 3 residues before it; the germline J gene fills it in. This sequence joins TRBV7-2 and TRBJ1-2, with D possibly matching TRBD1 (6 bases). The CDR3 has 14 residues. Trimming took 4 bases from V and 3 from J, leaving 12 bases between them. Germline CDR1 is SGHTA and CDR2 is FQGNSA. CDR3 DNA (partial): TGTGCCAGCAGCTCCTACAGGGATGACTATGGC. It translates to CASSSYRDDYG. The entire CDR3 protein is CASSSYRDDYGYTF.

Comment on this clone: The CDR3 end is not reached by the read, which stops 3 residues before it; the germline J gene fills it in. The rearrangement links TRBV20-1 to TRBJ2-7; possibly TRBD2 for D (5 bases). This CDR3 contains 14 residues. In germline, CDR1 is DFQATT, CDR2 SNEGSKA (reference sequence). Trimming pared 3 bases from V and 0 bases from J, leaving 12 bases between. CDR3 protein: CSASTGLPSYEQYF. The sequenced part of the CDR3 DNA is TGCAGTGCTAGTACTGGACTTCCCTCCTACGAG.

Regarding this clone: The read ends 3 residues shy of where the CDR3 ends; the end is completed using the germline J gene. This chain joins TRBV30 and TRBJ1-2, with D perhaps TRBD1 (5 bases). Germline assignment: CDR1 GTSNPN and CDR2 SVGIG (reference sequence). V was clipped by 1 base and J by 1 base, with 10 bases between them. There are 14 residues in the CDR3. The CDR3 loop reads CAWSALQVNYGYTF. Incomplete CDR3 DNA: TGTGCCTGGAGTGCCCTACAGGTTAACTATGGC.

CDR3 DNA, as far as it was read: TGTGCCTGGGCAGCTACAGGGGGCCATGGC. Protein: CAWAATGGHG. The full CDR3 reads CAWAATGGHGYTF. V usage is TRBV30 and J usage is TRBJ1-2; 9 bases match TRBD1. The read stops 3 residues short of the end of the CDR3; the missing end is completed from the germline J gene. Looked up from germline, CDR1 is GTSNPN and CDR2 is SVGIG (reference sequence). This CDR3 is built from 13 residues. Trimming removed 5 bases from V and 6 bases from J; junction bases left unmatched: 7.

Of note for this clone: Read data end 3 residues before the CDR3 end; the end is taken from the germline J gene. V usage is TRBV5-4 and J usage is TRBJ2-7; TRBD2 matches 8 bases. CDR1 is SGHNT, CDR2 YYREEE, per germline (reference sequence). The ends lost 3 bases at V and 6 bases at J; junction bases unmatched: 11. The CDR3 runs 15 residues. The CDR3 bases that were read are TGTGCCAGCAGCTCCGGCAGCGGGAGAGGAGTCGAG. Amino acids: CASSSGSGRGVE. The whole CDR3 is CASSSGSGRGVEQYF.

Comments on this clone: The read comes to an end 3 residues before the CDR3 does, leaving the germline J gene to fill in the end. The chain joins TRBV4-1 to TRBJ2-7; TRBD1 aligns across 10 bases. In germline, CDR1 is MGHRA, CDR2 YSYEKL. Unmatched junction bases numbered 2, after V lost 3 bases and J lost 3 bases. The CDR3 runs to 14 residues. CDR3 DNA (partial): TGCGCCAGCAGCCACGGACAGGGGGTCTACGAG. It codes for CASSHGQGVYE. The whole CDR3 protein reads CASSHGQGVYEQYF.

On this clone itself: The read ends 3 residues before the CDR3 terminus; that terminus is restored from the germline J gene. The chain uses TRBV30 and TRBJ2-7, with 10 nucleotides matching TRBD2. The CDR3 runs 14 residues. Germline loops: CDR1 GTSNPN, CDR2 SVGIG (reference sequence). Unmatched junction bases numbered 4, after V lost 2 bases and J lost 3 bases. This CDR3 reads CAWSTSGRDYEQYF. The part of the CDR3 DNA that was read is TGTGCCTGGAGTACGAGCGGGAGGGACTACGAG.

With respect to this clone: The read comes to an end 3 residues before the CDR3 does, leaving the germline J gene to fill in the end. V is TRBV20-1 and J is TRBJ2-1, with 7 bases fitting TRBD2. Germline CDR1 is DFQATT and CDR2 is SNEGSKA (reference sequence). With 2 bases clipped from V and 9 bases from J, the junction kept 4 bases outside the gene matches. The CDR3 sequence is 12 residues long. CDR3 protein: CSARRGVGEQFF. CDR3 DNA, as far as it was read: TGCAGTGCTAGACGGGGGGTGGGTGAG.

Worth noting for this clone: Read coverage stops 3 residues before the CDR3 terminus; the germline J gene supplies the remainder. J is TRBJ2-2 and V is TRBV19, with D perhaps TRBD2 (6 bases). The CDR3 contains 18 residues. Germline values: CDR1 LNHDA, CDR2 SQIVND (reference sequence). CDR3 bases read: TGTGCCAGTAGCCGCACTCAGGCGGGGAGCTCCTATAATTCACCG. Translated, it gives CASSRTQAGSSYNSP. The CDR3, in full, reads CASSRTQAGSSYNSPLFF.

Worth noting for this clone: The read is 3 residues too short to cover the CDR3 end, so that end is filled in from the germline J gene. The chain combines TRBV30 with TRBJ2-7; TRBD1 agrees at 9 bases. Germline-derived CDR1 and CDR2 are GTSNPN and SVGIG (reference sequence). The CDR3 is 13 residues long. V dropped 5 bases and J dropped 6; count of bases not matched to a gene: 8. CDR3 bases read: TGTGCCTGGTCCAAAGGACAGGGGCGCGAG. It is translated as CAWSKGQGRE. The whole CDR3 sequence is CAWSKGQGREQYF.

In the case of this clone: The read gets to within 3 residues of the CDR3 end, and the germline J gene fills in the rest. The gene calls are TRBV6-1 and TRBJ1-3, with D perhaps matching TRBD1 (5 bases). V was cut by 2 bases and J by 0 bases, with 8 bases left in between. CDR1 MNHNS and CDR2 SASEGT come from the germline V gene. The CDR3 sequence is 15 residues long. The covered CDR3 bases are TGTGCCAGCAGTGAACACGGGGGCTCTGGAAACACC. This gives the protein CASSEHGGSGNT. The full CDR3 is CASSEHGGSGNTIYF.

Of note for this clone: Read sequence stops 3 residues before the CDR3 end, and the germline J gene provides the missing end. The V call is TRBV10-3, the J call TRBJ1-4; possible D gene TRBD1, 5 bases. The CDR3 is made up of 12 amino acids. V was cut by 6 bases and J by 7 bases, with 9 bases left in between. The germline V gene has CDR1 ENHRY and CDR2 SYGVKD. The CDR3 region is CAISLDSEKLFF. CDR3 DNA, as far as it was read: TGTGCCATCAGCCTAGACAGTGAAAAA.

With respect to this clone: The read ends 3 residues shy of where the CDR3 ends; the end is completed using the germline J gene. The chain employs TRBV19 and TRBJ1-2; weak D call: TRBD1 (5 bases). Looked up from germline, CDR1 is LNHDA and CDR2 is SQIVND (reference sequence). The CDR3 extends over 16 amino acids. The CDR3 bases that were read are TGTGCCAGTAGTATCCTAAGCGGGGGGTCCTACAATGAC. Its protein is CASSILSGGSYND. The full-length CDR3 reads as CASSILSGGSYNDYTF. Drawing the rest from reference TRBV19 and TRBJ1-2, the complete variable domain is DGGITQSPKYLFRKEGQNVTLSCEQNLNHDAMYWYRQDPGQGLRLIYYSQIVNDFQKGDIAEGYSVSREKKESFPLTVTSAQKNPTAFYLCASSILSGGSYNDYTFGSGTRLTVV.

For this clone: The read falls 3 residues short of the CDR3 end, and the missing part is taken from the germline J gene. This sequence joins TRBV28 and TRBJ2-7; no reliable D call. The CDR3 consists of 16 residues. The V end was cut by 1 base, the J end by 0 bases, with 13 bases between. In germline, CDR1 is MDHEN, CDR2 SYDVKM. The sequenced CDR3 bases are TGTGCCAGCAGTTTATTGCGCAGGAGCCCCTCCTACGAG. This sequence encodes CASSLLRRSPSYE. The whole CDR3 is CASSLLRRSPSYEQYF.

Remarks on this clone: The observed sequence ends 3 residues before the CDR3 terminus, with the missing tail filled in from the germline J gene. J is TRBJ2-6 and V is TRBV11-3; D tentatively fits TRBD1 or TRBD2 (5 bases each). The CDR3 runs to 14 residues. Looked up from germline, CDR1 is SGHNT and CDR2 is YENEEA. V lost 6 bases and J lost 10, with 16 bases in between. CDR3 sequence reads: CASSRTRGRNVLTF. The part of the CDR3 DNA that was read is TGTGCCAGCAGTCGCACGAGGGGTCGAAACGTC.

The CDR3 loop reads CASSQEGTKGGGYTF. The sequenced part of the CDR3 DNA is TGCGCCAGCAGCCAAGAAGGCACAAAAGGGGGTGGC. The V gene is TRBV4-1, the J gene TRBJ1-2, with D maybe TRBD1 (6 bases). The missing CDR3 end, 3 residues past where the read stops, is filled in from the germline J gene. The CDR3 is 15 residues long. The V end was cut by 0 bases, the J end by 7 bases, with 15 bases between. Germline V gene lookup returns CDR1 MGHRA and CDR2 YSYEKL.

About this clone itself: The read terminates 3 residues before the CDR3 end, so the remaining end is supplied by the germline J gene. This chain connects TRBV6-2 or TRBV6-3 to TRBJ2-2, with 9 positions matching TRBD2. V shed 10 bases and J 3 bases; nucleotides not matched to a gene: 6. The CDR3 spans 14 residues. Germline lookup yields CDR1 MNHEY and CDR2 SVGEGT. The chain's CDR3 is CATAAGGDTGELFF. Partial CDR3 DNA: TGTGCCACCGCAGCGGGAGGCGACACCGGGGAG.

A word on this clone: Read sequence stops 3 residues before the CDR3 end, and the germline J gene provides the missing end. The chain uses TRBV15 and TRBJ1-6; no firm D call. Germline CDR1 is LNHNV and CDR2 is YYDKDF (reference sequence). Trimming took 3 bases from V and 6 from J, leaving 12 bases between them. The CDR3 loop spans 15 amino acids. The part of the CDR3 DNA that was read is TGTGCCACCAGCAGGGCCGTCCTCGCTAATTCACCC. Translated: CATSRAVLANSP. The CDR3 in its entirety is CATSRAVLANSPLHF.

A remark on this clone: The read stops 3 residues short of the end of the CDR3; the missing end is completed from the germline J gene. V gene TRBV11-2 combines with J gene TRBJ2-1; 10 bases are shared with TRBD2. The CDR3 covers 15 residues. The trim removed 4 bases at V and 3 bases at J, leaving 3 bases unmatched. Germline CDR1 SGHAT, CDR2 FQNNGV. The CDR3: CASSSASGSYNEQFF. The sequenced CDR3 bases are TGTGCCAGCAGCTCGGCTAGCGGGAGCTACAATGAG.

As for this clone: The DNA ends 3 residues before the CDR3 does, and the rest of the CDR3 is filled in from the germline J gene. V gene TRBV7-9 combines with J gene TRBJ2-3, with 7 bases matching TRBD2. The CDR3 is 15 amino acids. V gave up 2 bases and J gave up 7 bases; unmatched junction bases: 9. The germline V gene encodes CDR1 SEHNR and CDR2 FQNEAQ (reference sequence). Partial CDR3 DNA: TGTGCCAGCAGCTTATCGCGGGACTACCTAAATACG. Translated: CASSLSRDYLNT. The CDR3 reads in full as CASSLSRDYLNTQYF.

As regards this clone: The missing CDR3 end, 3 residues past where the read stops, is filled in from the germline J gene. The V gene is TRBV19, the J gene TRBJ2-3; 9 bases fit TRBD2. Germline V gene sequence: CDR1 LNHDA, CDR2 SQIVND (reference sequence). The trim removed 9 bases at V and 4 bases at J, leaving 11 bases unmatched. CDR3 size: 15 residues. The sequenced part of the CDR3 DNA is TGTGCCAGCCAGACTAGCGGAATGCTAGCAGATACG. It codes for CASQTSGMLADT. The full CDR3 reads CASQTSGMLADTQYF.

The covered CDR3 bases are TGCGCCAGCAGCTTGAGCCTTCACAATGAAAAA. Translating it yields CASSLSLHNEK. The entire CDR3 is CASSLSLHNEKLFF. The chain has TRBV5-1 and TRBJ1-4; no reliable D call. The read comes to an end 3 residues before the CDR3 does, leaving the germline J gene to fill in the end. Between the trimmed V and J ends, which lost 1 base and 5 bases, there was a span of 9 bases. CDR3 length: 14 amino acids. Germline-derived CDR1 and CDR2 are SGHRS and YFSETQ.